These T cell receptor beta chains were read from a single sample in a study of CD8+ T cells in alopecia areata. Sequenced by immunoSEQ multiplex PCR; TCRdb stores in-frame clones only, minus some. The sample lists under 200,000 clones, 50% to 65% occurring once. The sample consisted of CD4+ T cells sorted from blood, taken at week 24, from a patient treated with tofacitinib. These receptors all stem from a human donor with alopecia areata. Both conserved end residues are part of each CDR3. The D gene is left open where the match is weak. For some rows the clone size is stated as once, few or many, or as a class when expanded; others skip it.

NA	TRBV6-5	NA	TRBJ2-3	CASSYLYSRASQYF	TGTGCCAGCAGTTACCTTTATTCGAGGGCTTCGCAGTATTTT
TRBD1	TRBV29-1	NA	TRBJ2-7	CSVLGQGLYEQYF	TGCAGCGTATTAGGACAGGGGCTCTACGAGCAGTACTTC
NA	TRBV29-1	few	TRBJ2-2	CSVGRANTGELFF	TGCAGCGTGGGACGGGCGAACACCGGGGAGCTGTTTTTT
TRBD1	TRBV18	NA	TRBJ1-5	CASSPFGTDNQPQHF	TGTGCCAGCTCCCCGTTCGGGACAGATAATCAGCCCCAGCATTTT
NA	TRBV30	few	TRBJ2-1	CAWSVGGEQFF	TGTGCCTGGAGTGTAGGGGGTGAGCAGTTCTTC
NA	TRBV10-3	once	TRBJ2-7	CAISESRQSPSLAYEQYF	TGTGCCATCAGTGAGTCCCGGCAGAGTCCCAGTCTTGCCTACGAGCAGTACTTC
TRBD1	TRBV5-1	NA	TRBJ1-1	CASSRQGDTEAFF	TGCGCCAGCAGCCGACAGGGGGACACTGAAGCTTTCTTT
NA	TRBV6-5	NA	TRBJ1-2	CASSYSGTSWGYGYTF	TGTGCCAGCAGTTATAGCGGGACATCATGGGGGTATGGCTACACCTTC
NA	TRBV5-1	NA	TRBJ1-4	CASSPAGSTNEKLFF	TGCGCCAGCAGCCCGGCGGGGTCGACTAATGAAAAACTGTTTTTT
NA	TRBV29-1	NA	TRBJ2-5	CSVDRSRETQYF	TGCAGCGTTGATCGGTCAAGAGAGACCCAGTACTTC
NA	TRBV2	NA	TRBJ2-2	CASEGGTGELFF	TGTGCCAGCGAGGGGGGCACCGGGGAGCTGTTTTTT
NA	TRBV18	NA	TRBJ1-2	CASSPGSDALYGYTF	TGTGCCAGCTCACCAGGGTCGGACGCCCTCTATGGCTACACCTTC
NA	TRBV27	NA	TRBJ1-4	CARRRLNEKLFF	TGTGCGAGGCGGCGGCTTAATGAAAAACTGTTTTTT
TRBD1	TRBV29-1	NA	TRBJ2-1	CSARGTGEDQNEQFF	TGCAGCGCCCGAGGAACAGGGGAAGACCAAAATGAGCAGTTCTTC
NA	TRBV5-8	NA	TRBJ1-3	CASSLESSGNTIYF	TGTGCCAGCAGCTTGGAGAGCTCTGGAAACACCATATATTTT
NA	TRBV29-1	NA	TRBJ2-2	CSVWPKQNTGELFF	TGCAGCGTTTGGCCAAAGCAAAACACCGGGGAGCTGTTTTTT
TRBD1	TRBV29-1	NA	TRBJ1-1	CSVNRGGTEAFF	TGCAGCGTCAACAGGGGAGGAACTGAAGCTTTCTTT
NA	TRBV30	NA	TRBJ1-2	CAWTGGSGYTF	TGTGCCTGGACTGGGGGCTCGGGCTACACCTTC
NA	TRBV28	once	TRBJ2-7	CASSLSLYEQYF	TGTGCCAGCAGTTTATCCCTCTACGAGCAGTACTTC
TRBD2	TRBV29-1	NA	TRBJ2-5	CSVAGRNQETQYF	TGCAGCGTTGCCGGGAGGAACCAAGAGACCCAGTACTTC
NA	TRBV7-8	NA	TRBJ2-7	CASSFGLAYEQYF	TGTGCCAGCAGCTTCGGCCTCGCCTACGAGCAGTACTTC
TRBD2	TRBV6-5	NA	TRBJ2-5	CASTRSGGGQETQYF	TGTGCCAGCACTCGTAGCGGGGGGGGACAAGAGACCCAGTACTTC
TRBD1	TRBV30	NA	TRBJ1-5	CAWSPGQGGQPQHF	TGTGCCTGGAGTCCGGGACAGGGGGGACAGCCCCAGCATTTT
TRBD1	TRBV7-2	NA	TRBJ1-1	CASSLARTGGAFF	TGTGCCAGCAGCTTAGCGCGGACAGGGGGAGCTTTCTTT
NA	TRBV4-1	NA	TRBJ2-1	CASSQVGVAVEQFF	TGCGCCAGCAGCCAAGTCGGAGTCGCTGTTGAGCAGTTCTTC
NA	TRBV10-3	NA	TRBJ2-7	CAIGAVAYEQYF	TGTGCCATCGGAGCAGTCGCCTACGAGCAGTACTTC
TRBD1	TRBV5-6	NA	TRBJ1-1	CASSYLYRQGGTEAFF	TGTGCCAGCAGCTACCTCTATCGACAGGGAGGGACTGAAGCTTTCTTT
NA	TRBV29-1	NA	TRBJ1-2	CSGAVDVNYGYTF	TGCAGCGGGGCCGTGGACGTTAACTATGGCTACACCTTC
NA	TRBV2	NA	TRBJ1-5	CASSGRPHRPGQPQHF	TGTGCCAGCAGCGGTCGACCCCACAGACCGGGTCAGCCCCAGCATTTT
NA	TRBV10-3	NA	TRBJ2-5	CATRDLSAGETQYF	TGTGCCACCAGGGATCTTTCGGCGGGGGAGACCCAGTACTTC
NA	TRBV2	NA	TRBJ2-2	CASSEAHGVGGELFF	TGTGCCAGCAGTGAAGCTCACGGGGTGGGCGGGGAGCTGTTTTTT
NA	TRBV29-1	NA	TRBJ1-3	CSVSESSGNTIYF	TGCAGCGTGTCTGAGTCCTCTGGAAACACCATATATTTT
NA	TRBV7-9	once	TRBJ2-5	CASSFLGAGRETQYF	TGTGCCAGCAGCTTCCTCGGGGCAGGGAGAGAGACCCAGTACTTC
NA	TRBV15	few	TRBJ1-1	CATARARANTEAFF	TGTGCCACCGCCCGGGCCCGGGCGAACACTGAAGCTTTCTTT
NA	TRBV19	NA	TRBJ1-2	CASSIGDGYTF	TGTGCCAGTAGTATCGGGGATGGCTACACCTTC
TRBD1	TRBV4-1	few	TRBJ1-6	CASSQDSTGGKSPLHF	TGCGCCAGCAGCCAGGACTCGACAGGGGGCAAGTCACCCCTCCACTTT
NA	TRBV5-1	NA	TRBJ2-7	CASSKDSPYEQYF	TGCGCCAGCAGCAAGGACAGTCCCTACGAGCAGTACTTC
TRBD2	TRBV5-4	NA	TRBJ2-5	CASSAGLAETQYF	TGTGCCAGCAGCGCGGGACTAGCGGAGACCCAGTACTTC
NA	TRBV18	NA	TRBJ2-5	CASSPRTWETQYF	TGTGCCAGCTCACCACGGACGTGGGAGACCCAGTACTTC
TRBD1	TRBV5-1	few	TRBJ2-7	CASAPGQLSSYEQYF	TGCGCCAGCGCACCGGGACAGTTGAGCTCCTACGAGCAGTACTTC
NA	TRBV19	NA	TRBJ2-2	CASSIAHPENTGELFF	TGTGCCAGTAGTATTGCGCACCCGGAGAACACCGGGGAGCTGTTTTTT
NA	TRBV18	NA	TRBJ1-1	CASSPVGTEAFF	TGTGCCAGCTCACCCGTTGGCACTGAAGCTTTCTTT
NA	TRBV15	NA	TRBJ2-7	CATSRDYSYEQYF	TGTGCCACCAGCAGGGACTACTCCTACGAGCAGTACTTC
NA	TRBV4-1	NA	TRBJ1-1	CASSQDRGQTNTEASF	TGCGCCAGCAGCCAAGATCGTGGCCAGACGAACACTGAAGCTTCCTTT
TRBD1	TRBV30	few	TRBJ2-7	CAWSVQGQGAWEQYF	TGTGCCTGGAGTGTCCAGGGACAGGGGGCATGGGAGCAGTACTTC
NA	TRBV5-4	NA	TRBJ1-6	CASSSGNNSPLHF	TGTGCCAGCAGCTCAGGCAATAATTCACCCCTCCACTTT
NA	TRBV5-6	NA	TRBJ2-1	CASSLDLSSYNEQFF	TGTGCCAGCAGCTTGGATTTGAGCTCCTACAATGAGCAGTTCTTC
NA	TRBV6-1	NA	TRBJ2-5	CASSEQGETQYF	TGTGCCAGCAGTGAACAGGGGGAGACCCAGTACTTC
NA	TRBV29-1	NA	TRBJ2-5	CSVAQGRGETQYF	TGCAGCGTCGCCCAGGGGCGAGGAGAGACCCAGTACTTC
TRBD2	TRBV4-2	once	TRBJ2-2	CASSFASGSNTGELFF	TGTGCCAGCAGCTTTGCTAGCGGGTCGAACACCGGGGAGCTGTTTTTT